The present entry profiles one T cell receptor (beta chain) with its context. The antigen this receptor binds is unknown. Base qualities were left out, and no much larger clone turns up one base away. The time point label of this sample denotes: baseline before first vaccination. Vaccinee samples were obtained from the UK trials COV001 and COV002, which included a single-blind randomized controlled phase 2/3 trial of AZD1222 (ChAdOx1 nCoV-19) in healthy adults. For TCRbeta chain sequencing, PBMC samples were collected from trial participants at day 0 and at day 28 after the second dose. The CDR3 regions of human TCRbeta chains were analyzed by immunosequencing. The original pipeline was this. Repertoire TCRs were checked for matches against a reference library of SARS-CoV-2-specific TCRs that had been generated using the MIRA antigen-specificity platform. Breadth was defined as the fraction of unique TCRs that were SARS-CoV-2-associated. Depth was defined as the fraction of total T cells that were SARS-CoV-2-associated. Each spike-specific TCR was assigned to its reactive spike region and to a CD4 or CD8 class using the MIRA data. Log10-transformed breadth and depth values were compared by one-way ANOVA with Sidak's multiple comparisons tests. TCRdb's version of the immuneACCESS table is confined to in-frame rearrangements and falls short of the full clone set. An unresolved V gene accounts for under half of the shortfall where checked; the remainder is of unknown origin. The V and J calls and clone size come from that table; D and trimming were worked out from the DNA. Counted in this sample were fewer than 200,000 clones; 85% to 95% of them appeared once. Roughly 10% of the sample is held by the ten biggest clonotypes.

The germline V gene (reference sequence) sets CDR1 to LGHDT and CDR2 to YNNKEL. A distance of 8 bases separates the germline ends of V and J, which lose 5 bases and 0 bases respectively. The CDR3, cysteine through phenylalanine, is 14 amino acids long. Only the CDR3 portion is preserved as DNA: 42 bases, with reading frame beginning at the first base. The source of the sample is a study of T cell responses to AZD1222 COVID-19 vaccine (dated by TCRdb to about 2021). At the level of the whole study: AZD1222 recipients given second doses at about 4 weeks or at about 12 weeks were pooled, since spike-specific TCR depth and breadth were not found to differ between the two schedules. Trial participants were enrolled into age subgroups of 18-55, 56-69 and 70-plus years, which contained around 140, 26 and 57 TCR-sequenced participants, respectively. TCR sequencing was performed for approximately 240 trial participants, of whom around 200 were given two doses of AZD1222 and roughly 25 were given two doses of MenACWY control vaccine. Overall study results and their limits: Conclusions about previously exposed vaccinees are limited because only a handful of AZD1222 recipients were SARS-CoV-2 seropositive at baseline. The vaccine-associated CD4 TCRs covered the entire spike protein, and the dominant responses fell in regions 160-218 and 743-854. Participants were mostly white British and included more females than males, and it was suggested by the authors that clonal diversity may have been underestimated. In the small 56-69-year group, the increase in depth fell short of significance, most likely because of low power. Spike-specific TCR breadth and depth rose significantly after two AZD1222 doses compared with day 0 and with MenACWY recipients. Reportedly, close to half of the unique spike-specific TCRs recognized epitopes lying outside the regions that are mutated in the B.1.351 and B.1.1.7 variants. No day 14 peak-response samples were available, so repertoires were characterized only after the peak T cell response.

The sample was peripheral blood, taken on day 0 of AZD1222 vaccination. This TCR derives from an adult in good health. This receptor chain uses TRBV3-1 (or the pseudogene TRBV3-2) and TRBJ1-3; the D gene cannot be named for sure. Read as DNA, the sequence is TGTGCCAGCAGCGCCCCCCTCTCTGGAAACACCATATATTTT. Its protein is CASSAPLSGNTIYF.